This T cell receptor beta chain was identified in a study of blood T cell repertoires in COVID-19. Study details: From the United States, Italy and Spain came samples of acute and convalescent COVID-19.

Produced via immunoSEQ multiplex PCR; TCRdb's table is partial and in-frame only. In the table there are some 180,000 clones, under 80% of which are singletons. This clone was seen more than once but under ten times. This CDR3 is 19 amino acids long. Germline CDR1 MNHEY, CDR2 SVGEGT. V dropped 6 bases and J dropped 1; count of bases not matched to a gene: 20. This TCR was sampled from a man aged 50 or older who had recovered from COVID-19. Material for sequencing was peripheral blood. The J gene is TRBJ2-5, the V gene TRBV6-2 or TRBV6-3, with 7 bases lining up with TRBD1. The CDR3 bases are TGTGCCAGCAGCCCTACCCCTCTGGGCCCGAGGGACAGCCAAGAGACCCAGTACTTC. Amino acid sequence: CASSPTPLGPRDSQETQYF.